This is a list of T cell receptor beta chains from one sample in a study of cytomegalovirus exposure and HLA in healthy donors. Libraries were prepared by immunoSEQ multiplex PCR; TCRdb keeps only in-frame clonotypes and omits some of them. The data show roughly 160,000 clones, approximately 80% seen once. The source material was PBMCs. These receptors were collected from a woman aged 25 to 39 in good health and CMV-seropositive. Both conserved end residues are part of each CDR3. D genes are given only for firm matches. Some rows have no size entry. The others give once, few or many, or a class for an expanded clone.

V	D	size	J	DNA	CDR3
TRBV2	.	.	TRBJ2-2	TGTGCCAGCAGTGAAGCTAGCGGATGGGAGACCGGGGAGCTGTTTTTT	CASSEASGWETGELFF
TRBV6-1	TRBD1	.	TRBJ1-6	TGTGCCAGCCGCCCCGGGACAGAATATTCACCCCTCCACTTT	CASRPGTEYSPLHF
TRBV18	TRBD1	.	TRBJ1-1	TGTGCCAGCTCGCCACGAACAGGGGGGAACACTGAAGCTTTCTTT	CASSPRTGGNTEAFF
TRBV4-1	TRBD1	.	TRBJ1-4	TGCGCCAGCAGCCAAGTAGGGGACAGAGCCCTAACTAATGAAAAACTGTTTTTT	CASSQVGDRALTNEKLFF
TRBV4-3	TRBD1	.	TRBJ1-6	TGCGCCAGCAGCCAAGGGGGCGGGAGGGGGCAATCACCCCTCCACTTT	CASSQGGGRGQSPLHF
TRBV7-9	.	once	TRBJ2-2	TGTGCCAGCAGCTTACAGGGGACGAACACCGGGGAGCTGTTTTTT	CASSLQGTNTGELFF
TRBV4-3	TRBD2	.	TRBJ2-1	TGCGCCAGCAGCCGGTCCCTACGGGGGGATTATGAGCAGTTCTTC	CASSRSLRGDYEQFF
TRBV20-1	.	few	TRBJ1-1	TGCAGTGCTAGACGGGGGGAAGCTTTCTTT	CSARRGEAFF
TRBV6-6	.	.	TRBJ2-7	TGTGCCAGCAGTGACTGGCTCTCCTACGAGCAGTACTTC	CASSDWLSYEQYF
TRBV9	.	.	TRBJ2-1	TGTGCCAGCAGCGTGGTAGCCAATGAGCAGTTCTTC	CASSVVANEQFF
TRBV2	.	once	TRBJ1-2	TGTGCCAGCAGAACAACAGTTATTTCCTATGGCTACACCTTC	CASRTTVISYGYTF
TRBV5-1	TRBD2	.	TRBJ2-1	TGCGCCAGCAGCTCCGGGGGGGCCACCTACAATGAGCAGTTCTTC	CASSSGGATYNEQFF
TRBV12-2	.	.	TRBJ1-1	TGTGCAAGTCGCTTAGGATCGACAGATACTGAAGCTTTCTTT	CASRLGSTDTEAFF
TRBV5-4	TRBD1	once	TRBJ1-6	TGTGCCAGCAGCTTACAGGGGGCGGATTCACCCCTCCACTTT	CASSLQGADSPLHF
TRBV30	.	.	TRBJ2-6	TGTGCCTGGAGTGTACATACTGGGGCCAACGTCCTGACTTTC	CAWSVHTGANVLTF
TRBV7-3	TRBD2	.	TRBJ2-3	TGTGCCAGCAGCTTACAAGCGGGGCGGGGGGATACGCAGTATTTT	CASSLQAGRGDTQYF
TRBV4-2	TRBD2	.	TRBJ2-5	TGTGCCAGCAGCCAAGATGAGGGGCTAGCGGTGCAAGAGACCCAGTACTTC	CASSQDEGLAVQETQYF
TRBV5-6	.	.	TRBJ1-3	TGTGCCAGCAGCTTGGGAGGGCCGGGCACTGGAAACACCATATATTTT	CASSLGGPGTGNTIYF
TRBV11-2	TRBD1	.	TRBJ2-7	TGTGCCAGCAGCTTAGTGCCGGGACAGGTCCTGCAGTACTTC	CASSLVPGQVLQYF
TRBV10-1	.	.	TRBJ1-2	TGCGCCAGCAGCCTCCTCCAGGGGATCAACACCTTC	CASSLLQGINTF
TRBV6-1	TRBD2	few	TRBJ2-1	TGTGCCAGCAGTGGGGGACTAGCGGGGGGACCGTCCTACAATGAGCAGTTCTTC	CASSGGLAGGPSYNEQFF
TRBV19	.	.	TRBJ1-2	TGTGCCAGTAGTATATCATCTGGGGCGCTCTATGGCTACACCTTC	CASSISSGALYGYTF
TRBV6-6	.	.	TRBJ1-2	TGTGCCAGCAGTTACTCGGCGGGACGGCCTTTCTATGGCTACACCTTC	CASSYSAGRPFYGYTF
TRBV6-6	.	.	TRBJ1-6	TGTGCCAGCAGTTACAGGGGATCACCCCTCCACTTT	CASSYRGSPLHF
TRBV9	TRBD1	.	TRBJ2-7	TGTGCCAGCAGCGTAGAACAGGGGGCCGGAGAGCAGTACTTC	CASSVEQGAGEQYF
TRBV18	.	.	TRBJ2-1	TGTGCCAGCTCACCATATCCCTACAATGAGCAGTTCTTC	CASSPYPYNEQFF
TRBV6-6	TRBD1	.	TRBJ2-7	TGTGCCAGCAGTTACTCCTGGACAGGGGGCTACGAGCAGTACTTC	CASSYSWTGGYEQYF
TRBV7-9	TRBD1	.	TRBJ1-2	TGTGCCAGCAGCTTAGCATTCCTGACAGGGGCTGGATATGGCTACACCTTC	CASSLAFLTGAGYGYTF
TRBV28	.	.	TRBJ2-2	TGTGCCAGCGGCCGATATCTTACCGGGGAGCTGTTTTTT	CASGRYLTGELFF
TRBV7-3	TRBD1	.	TRBJ2-5	TGTGCCAGCAGGGTTACAGGGGGAGAGGGAGAGACCCAGTACTTC	CASRVTGGEGETQYF
TRBV19	TRBD1	.	TRBJ1-5	TGTGCCAGTGAAAGACAGGGGTTTTTTGCCTATAGCAATCAGCCCCAGCATTTT	CASERQGFFAYSNQPQHF
TRBV5-1	TRBD1	.	TRBJ2-3	TGCGCCAGCAGCTTGGAGGGGACAGATGTCACAGATACGCAGTATTTT	CASSLEGTDVTDTQYF
TRBV6-4	TRBD1	few	TRBJ1-6	TGTGCCAGCAGTGACCGATCGGGACAGTATAATTCACCCCTCCACTTT	CASSDRSGQYNSPLHF
TRBV7-2	TRBD1	.	TRBJ2-7	TGTGCCAGCAGCTTAGTTCCAGGGGGCTTTTCCTACGAGCAGTACTTC	CASSLVPGGFSYEQYF
TRBV5-4	TRBD2	.	TRBJ2-1	TGTGCCAGCAGCTTCAGGCGGGGGGTTAACAATGAGCAGTTCTTC	CASSFRRGVNNEQFF
TRBV5-1	TRBD1	.	TRBJ2-2	TGCGCCAGCAGCTTCGGGCAGGGGGACACCGGGGAGCTGTTTTTT	CASSFGQGDTGELFF
TRBV18	.	.	TRBJ2-7	TGTGCCAGCTCAGCCGGGGTCAGCTCCTACGAGCAGTACTTC	CASSAGVSSYEQYF
TRBV9	.	.	TRBJ2-4	TGTGCCAGCGGGGGACTAGCCAAAAACATTCAGTACTTC	CASGGLAKNIQYF
TRBV6-5	TRBD1	.	TRBJ1-2	TGTGCCAGCAGTTATTTGACAGGGGGGACGGGCTACACCTTC	CASSYLTGGTGYTF
TRBV5-6	TRBD2	.	TRBJ2-2	TGTGCCAGCAGCCAACCGGGAGGTTACACCGGGGAGCTGTTTTTT	CASSQPGGYTGELFF
TRBV9	TRBD2	.	TRBJ2-1	TGTGCCAGCAGCCCCACCCTAGCGGGGGTATACAATGAGCAGTTCTTC	CASSPTLAGVYNEQFF
TRBV5-1	TRBD2	.	TRBJ2-1	TGCGCCAGCGCCTGGCGGGGGGAGGCCAATGAGCAGTTCTTC	CASAWRGEANEQFF
TRBV5-6	TRBD1	.	TRBJ1-5	TGTGCCAGCAGCTTGGGGGGGACAGCTAGCCAAGGCAATCAGCCCCAGCATTTT	CASSLGGTASQGNQPQHF
TRBV5-1	TRBD2	once	TRBJ2-5	TGCGCCAGCAGCTTCCAGACTAGCGGGGGTTCGGAGACCCAGTACTTC	CASSFQTSGGSETQYF
TRBV5-1	.	.	TRBJ1-1	TGCGCCAGCAGCTCGGGGGCGGGAGGGTCTAGGGAAGCTTTCTTT	CASSSGAGGSREAFF
TRBV11-2	TRBD1	.	TRBJ1-1	TGTGCCAGCAGCATCCGGGACAGGGATTCGGAGTTAAACACTGAAGCTTTCTTT	CASSIRDRDSELNTEAFF
TRBV27	.	.	TRBJ2-3	TGTGCCAGCAGTTTATCGGGTTCCGGGGATACGCAGTATTTT	CASSLSGSGDTQYF
TRBV11-3	TRBD2	few	TRBJ2-1	TGTGCCAGCAGCTTAGGGACTAGTTTCGCTGAGATCGCGGAGCAGTTCTTC	CASSLGTSFAEIAEQFF
TRBV7-2	.	once	TRBJ2-5	TGTGCCAGCAGCTTAGCAGGGGTGGCAGAGACCCAGTACTTC	CASSLAGVAETQYF
TRBV6-6	.	.	TRBJ1-1	TGTGCCAGCAGTTATTCTATCACTGAAGCTTTCTTT	CASSYSITEAFF
TRBV2	TRBD1	.	TRBJ1-1	TGTGCCAGCAGTAGACAGGGTAGCCGTGGCACTGAAGCTTTCTTT	CASSRQGSRGTEAFF
TRBV5-1	.	.	TRBJ1-1	TGCGCCAGCAGCTTGGATGGCAGGAACACTGAAGCTTTCTTT	CASSLDGRNTEAFF
TRBV30	TRBD1	.	TRBJ1-5	TGTGCCTGGAGTGGACAGGGTCCCCAGCCCCAGCATTTT	CAWSGQGPQPQHF
TRBV5-1	.	.	TRBJ1-5	TGCGCCAGCAGCTTGGTAGGGGGTGATCAGCCCCAGCATTTT	CASSLVGGDQPQHF
TRBV6-5	TRBD1	.	TRBJ1-2	TGTGCCAGCAGTCAGACAGGGGGCGGCTATGGCTACACCTTC	CASSQTGGGYGYTF
TRBV7-3	TRBD1	.	TRBJ2-1	TGTGCCAGCAGCCCAACAGGGGGCAGAAATGAGCAGTTCTTC	CASSPTGGRNEQFF
TRBV7-3	.	.	TRBJ1-6	TGTGCCAGCAGCTCCCACAGGAATTCACCCCTCCACTTT	CASSSHRNSPLHF
TRBV7-2	TRBD2	.	TRBJ2-3	TGTGCCAGCAGCTTATGGCGGGGGGGCCGGTATATCCCAGATACGCAGTATTTT	CASSLWRGGRYIPDTQYF
TRBV9	.	.	TRBJ1-2	TGTGCCAGCAGCGTAGCTGGCCACTATGGCTACACCTTC	CASSVAGHYGYTF
TRBV10-3	TRBD1	few	TRBJ1-6	TGTGCCATCAGGGGACAGGGGCCAAATTCACCCCTCCACTTT	CAIRGQGPNSPLHF